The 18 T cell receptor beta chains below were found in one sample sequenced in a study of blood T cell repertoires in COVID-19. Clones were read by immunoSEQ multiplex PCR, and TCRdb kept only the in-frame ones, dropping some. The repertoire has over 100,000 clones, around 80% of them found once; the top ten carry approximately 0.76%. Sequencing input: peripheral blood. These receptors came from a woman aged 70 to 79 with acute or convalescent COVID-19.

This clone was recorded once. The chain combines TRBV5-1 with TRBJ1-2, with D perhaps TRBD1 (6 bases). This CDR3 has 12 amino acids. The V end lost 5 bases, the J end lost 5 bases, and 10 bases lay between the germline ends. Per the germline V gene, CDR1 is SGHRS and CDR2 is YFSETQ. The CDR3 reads CASSSQGYGYTF. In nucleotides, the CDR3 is TGCGCCAGCAGTTCTCAGGGGTATGGCTACACCTTC.

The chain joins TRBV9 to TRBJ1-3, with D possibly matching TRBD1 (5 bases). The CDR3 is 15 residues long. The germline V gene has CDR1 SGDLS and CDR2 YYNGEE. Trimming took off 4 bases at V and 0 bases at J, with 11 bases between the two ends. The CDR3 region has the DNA TGTGCCAGCAGCCCCAGGGATGTCTCTGGAAACACCATATATTTT. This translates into CASSPRDVSGNTIYF.

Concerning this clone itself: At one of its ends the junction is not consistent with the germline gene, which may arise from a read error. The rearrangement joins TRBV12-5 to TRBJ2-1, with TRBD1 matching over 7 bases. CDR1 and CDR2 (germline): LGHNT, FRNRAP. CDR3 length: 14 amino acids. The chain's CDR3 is CASGLVGWDSPRIF. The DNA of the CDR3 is TGTGCTAGTGGTTTGGTAGGATGGGACAGCCCCAGGATCTTC.

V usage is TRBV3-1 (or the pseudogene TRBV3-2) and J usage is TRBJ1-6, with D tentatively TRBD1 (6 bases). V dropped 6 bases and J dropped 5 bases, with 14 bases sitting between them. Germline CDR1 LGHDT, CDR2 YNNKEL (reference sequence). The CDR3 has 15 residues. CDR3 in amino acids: CASRKQGPDNSPLHF. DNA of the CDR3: TGTGCCAGCAGAAAGCAGGGGCCGGATAATTCACCCCTCCACTTT.

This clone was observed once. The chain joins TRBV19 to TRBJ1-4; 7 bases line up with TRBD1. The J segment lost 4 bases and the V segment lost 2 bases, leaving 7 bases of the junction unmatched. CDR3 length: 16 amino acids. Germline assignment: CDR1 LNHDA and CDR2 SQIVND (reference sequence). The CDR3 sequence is CASSIFPGQSNEKLFF. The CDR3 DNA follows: TGTGCCAGTAGTATATTTCCGGGACAGAGTAATGAAAAACTGTTTTTT.

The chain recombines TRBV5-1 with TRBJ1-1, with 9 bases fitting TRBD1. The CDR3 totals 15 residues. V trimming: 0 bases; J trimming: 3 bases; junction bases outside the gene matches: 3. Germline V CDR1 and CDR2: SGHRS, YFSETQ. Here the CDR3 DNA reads TGCGCCAGCAGCTTGGACGGGACAGGGCACACTGAAGCTTTCTTT. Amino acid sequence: CASSLDGTGHTEAFF.

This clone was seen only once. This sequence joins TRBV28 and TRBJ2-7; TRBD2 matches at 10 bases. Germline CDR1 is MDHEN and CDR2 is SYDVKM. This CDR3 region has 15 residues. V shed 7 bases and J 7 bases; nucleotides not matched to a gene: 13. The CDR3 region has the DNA TGTGCCAGCACCAGCCTAGCGGGAGCTTTCGGGGAGCAGTACTTC. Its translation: CASTSLAGAFGEQYF.

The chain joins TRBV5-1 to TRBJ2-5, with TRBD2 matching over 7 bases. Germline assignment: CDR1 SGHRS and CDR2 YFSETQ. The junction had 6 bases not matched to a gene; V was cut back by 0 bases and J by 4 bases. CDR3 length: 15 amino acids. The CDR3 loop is CASSLAGIAGETQYF. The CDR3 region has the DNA TGCGCCAGCAGCTTGGCCGGGATAGCGGGAGAGACCCAGTACTTC.

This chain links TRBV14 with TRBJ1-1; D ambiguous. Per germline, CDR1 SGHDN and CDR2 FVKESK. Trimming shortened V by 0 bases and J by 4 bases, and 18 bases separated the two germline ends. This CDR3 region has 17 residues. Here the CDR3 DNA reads TGTGCCAGCAGCCAAGATAGTCCCATACCAAGTGGCACTGAAGCTTTCTTT. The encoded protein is CASSQDSPIPSGTEAFF.

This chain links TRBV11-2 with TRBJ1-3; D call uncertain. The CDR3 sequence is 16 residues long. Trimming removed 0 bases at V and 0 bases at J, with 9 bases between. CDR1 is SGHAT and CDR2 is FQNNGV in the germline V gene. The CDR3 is CASSLDLVYSGNTIYF. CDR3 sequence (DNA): TGTGCCAGCAGCTTAGATCTGGTCTACTCTGGAAACACCATATATTTT.

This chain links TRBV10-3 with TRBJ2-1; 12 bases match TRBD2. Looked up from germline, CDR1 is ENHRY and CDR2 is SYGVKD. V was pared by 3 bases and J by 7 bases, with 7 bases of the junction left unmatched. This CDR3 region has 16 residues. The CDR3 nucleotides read TGTGCCATCAGTGACCTCGGGCTAGCGGGGGGGAATGAGCAGTTCTTC. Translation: CAISDLGLAGGNEQFF.

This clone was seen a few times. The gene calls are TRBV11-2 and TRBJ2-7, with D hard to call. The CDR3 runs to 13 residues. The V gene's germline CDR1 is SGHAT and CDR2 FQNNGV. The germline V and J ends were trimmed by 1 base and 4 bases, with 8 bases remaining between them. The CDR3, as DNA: TGTGCCAGCAGCTTAGGCGGTTCGTACGAGCAGTACTTC. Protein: CASSLGGSYEQYF.

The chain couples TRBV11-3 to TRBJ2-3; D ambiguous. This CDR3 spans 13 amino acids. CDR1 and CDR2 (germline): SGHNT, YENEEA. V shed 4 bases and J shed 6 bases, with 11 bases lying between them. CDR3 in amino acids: CASSSSFLDTQYF. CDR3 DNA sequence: TGTGCCAGCAGCTCCTCTTTCCTGGATACGCAGTATTTT.

The CDR3 loop reads CASREQGAKSYGYTF. The DNA of the CDR3 is TGCGCCAGCAGGGAACAGGGGGCGAAATCCTATGGCTACACCTTC. This chain connects TRBV5-1 to TRBJ1-2; 9 positions match TRBD1. Germline V lookup: CDR1 SGHRS, CDR2 YFSETQ. This CDR3 is built from 15 residues. V lost 5 bases and J lost 4; bases outside the gene matches: 9.

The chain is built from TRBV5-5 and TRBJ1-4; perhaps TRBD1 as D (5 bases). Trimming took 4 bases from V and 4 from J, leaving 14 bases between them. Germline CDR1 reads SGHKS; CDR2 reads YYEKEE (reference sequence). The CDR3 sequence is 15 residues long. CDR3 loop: CASSPGWGRNEKLFF. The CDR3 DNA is TGTGCCAGCAGCCCCGGCTGGGGCCGTAATGAAAAACTGTTTTTT.

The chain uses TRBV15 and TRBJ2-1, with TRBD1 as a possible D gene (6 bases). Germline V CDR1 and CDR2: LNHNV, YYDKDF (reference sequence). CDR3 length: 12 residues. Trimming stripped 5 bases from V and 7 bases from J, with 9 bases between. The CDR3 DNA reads TGTGCCACCAGCCGTACAGGGAATGAGCAGTTCTTC. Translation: CATSRTGNEQFF.

The CDR3 bases are TGTGCCAGCAGAGGGGGCGGAAAACTGTTTTTT. It codes for CASRGGGKLFF. This chain links TRBV6-5 with TRBJ1-4, with TRBD1 matching over 7 bases. V shed 6 bases, J shed 10 bases, and the junction held 2 bases outside the gene matches. This CDR3 region has 11 residues. Germline assignment: CDR1 MNHEY and CDR2 SVGAGI.

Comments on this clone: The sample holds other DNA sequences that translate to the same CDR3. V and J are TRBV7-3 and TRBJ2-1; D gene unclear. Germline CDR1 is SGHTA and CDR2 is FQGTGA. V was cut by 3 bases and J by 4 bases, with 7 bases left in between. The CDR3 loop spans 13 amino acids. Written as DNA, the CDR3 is TGTGCCAGCAGCTTGGGCCGGTACAATGAGCAGTTCTTC. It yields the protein CASSLGRYNEQFF.